The 22 T cell receptor beta chains given below trace back to one sample, sequenced in a study of Ad26.COV2.S vaccination and SARS-CoV-2 variants. Assay: immunoSEQ multiplex PCR; the TCRdb copy retains only in-frame clones and omits some. Of about 440,000 clones listed, roughly 89% were seen once; the top ten hold roughly 13%. The treatment is: over 15 received Ad26.COV2.S at low or high dose, single or two shots; roughly 5 received placebo; per-sample allocation not given. Repertoires come from day 63 after the first vaccine or placebo injection. The source was peripheral blood, collected in a trial of Ad26.COV2.S vaccine versus placebo. The receptors originated from a person between 18 and 59 years old who received the Ad26.COV2.S COVID-19 vaccine or a placebo.

The chain couples TRBV18 to TRBJ2-1; D unclear. The CDR3 extends over 13 amino acids. CDR1 and CDR2 (germline): KGHSH, LQKENI. Trimming shortened V by 3 bases and J by 2 bases, and 5 bases separated the two germline ends. CDR3 DNA: TGTGCCAGCTCACCGCCAACCTACAATGAGCAGTTCTTC. As protein: CASSPPTYNEQFF.

The CDR3 DNA reads as TGTGCCAGCTGGCCCCTTGGGAAAACAGATACGCAGTATTTT. It translates to CASWPLGKTDTQYF. The chain employs TRBV7-9 and TRBJ2-3; D unresolved. V gave up 8 bases and J gave up 3 bases, with 15 bases separating them. The germline gives CDR1 SEHNR, CDR2 FQNEAQ (reference sequence). The length of the CDR3 is 14 residues.

The DNA of the CDR3 is TGTGCCAGTTGGTCTGGGCTGGGGATGAACACTGAAGCTTTCTTT. Encoded protein: CASWSGLGMNTEAFF. The V gene is TRBV19, the J gene TRBJ1-1; no definite D call. CDR3 length equals 15 residues. V was pared by 8 bases and J by 0 bases, with 16 bases between. Germline V gene lookup returns CDR1 LNHDA and CDR2 SQIVND (reference sequence). Supplemented by reference TRBV19 and TRBJ1-1, the full variable domain reads DGGITQSPKYLFRKEGQNVTLSCEQNLNHDAMYWYRQDPGQGLRLIYYSQIVNDFQKGDIAEGYSVSREKKESFPLTVTSAQKNPTAFYLCASWSGLGMNTEAFFGQGTRLTVV.

The rearrangement joins TRBV6-5 to TRBJ2-2, with D hard to call. V lost 2 bases, J lost 5 bases, and 9 bases lay in between. Germline lookup yields CDR1 MNHEY and CDR2 SVGAGI. The CDR3 runs to 14 residues. The CDR3 coding sequence is TGTGCCAGCAGTTACGGAACTGGGACCGGGGAGCTGTTTTTT. This gives the protein CASSYGTGTGELFF.

This clone showed up just once. This chain links TRBV29-1 with TRBJ2-2; TRBD2 matches 11 bases. The J segment lost 0 bases and the V segment lost 4 bases, leaving 7 bases of the junction unmatched. In germline, CDR1 is SQVTM, CDR2 ANQGSEA. CDR3 length: 17 amino acids. The CDR3 DNA reads TGCAGCGTTGTGTGGCTAGCGGGAGGTCCGAACACCGGGGAGCTGTTTTTT. Protein sequence: CSVVWLAGGPNTGELFF.

As for this clone: One end of the junction is discordant with germline, which a read error may explain. The chain carries TRBV7-2 and TRBJ2-3; D is possibly TRBD2 (6 bases). The CDR3 extends over 14 amino acids. CDR1 is SGHTA and CDR2 is FQGNSA in the germline V gene. CDR3 nucleotides: TGTGCCAGCAGCCCCCACTACGAGTCCTGGAGGGCGTCCTTT. Protein: CASSPHYESWRASF.

The chain combines TRBV18 with TRBJ2-7, with D tentatively TRBD1 or TRBD2 (5 bases each). The germline CDR1 and CDR2 sequences are KGHSH and LQKENI. V lost 2 bases, J lost 3 bases, and 14 bases lay in between. The CDR3 consists of 15 residues. CDR3 sequence: CASSPIRGGFYEQYF. The CDR3 bases are TGTGCCAGCTCACCAATACGTGGGGGTTTCTACGAGCAGTACTTC.

The chain employs TRBV3-1 (or the pseudogene TRBV3-2) and TRBJ1-3, with D perhaps matching TRBD1 (6 bases). The CDR3 runs 15 residues. CDR1 and CDR2 (germline): LGHDT, YNNKEL (reference sequence). Trimming cost V 2 bases and J 0 bases, with 8 bases left between them. This CDR3 is CASSQRQDSGNTIYF. The CDR3 DNA reads TGTGCCAGCAGCCAACGACAGGACTCTGGAAACACCATATATTTT.

The chain joins TRBV7-6 to TRBJ2-7; no definite D call. The germline V gene encodes CDR1 SGHVS and CDR2 FNYEAQ. The V gene lost 3 bases and the J gene lost 2 bases, with 11 bases spanning the gap. The CDR3 spans 14 residues. The CDR3 DNA reads TGTGCCAGCAGCTTGCGTAGGCATACCTACGAGCAGTACTTC. Its translation: CASSLRRHTYEQYF.

This clone was counted between two and nine times. The chain employs TRBV19 and TRBJ1-2; no firm D call. This CDR3 comprises 11 residues. Germline CDR1 LNHDA, CDR2 SQIVND (reference sequence). The V end was cut by 3 bases, the J end by 7 bases, with 6 bases between. The CDR3 DNA reads as TGTGCCAGTAGTATGCTTGGTGGCTACACCTTC. Protein: CASSMLGGYTF.

The chain is built from TRBV7-2 and TRBJ2-7; D call uncertain. Trimming took off 5 bases at V and 1 base at J, with 9 bases between the two ends. The germline V gene has CDR1 SGHTA and CDR2 FQGNSA. The CDR3 covers 13 residues. In DNA, the CDR3 is TGTGCCAGCAGCACGTTTGGGTCCTACGAGCAGTACTTC. Translated: CASSTFGSYEQYF.

The chain employs TRBV27 and TRBJ2-7; 8 bases are shared with TRBD1. The CDR3 has 16 amino acids. V trimming: 8 bases; J trimming: 2 bases; junction bases outside the gene matches: 14. Germline CDR1 reads MNHEY; CDR2 reads SMNVEV (reference sequence). The CDR3 DNA is TGTGCCAGCGGCCCCCCCCGGGGGACAGGTACCTACGAGCAGTACTTC. Protein product: CASGPPRGTGTYEQYF.

The chain employs TRBV18 and TRBJ1-4; 10 nucleotides match TRBD1. Germline values: CDR1 KGHSH, CDR2 LQKENI. This CDR3 spans 19 amino acids. The V and J ends lost 0 bases and 0 bases, in that order; junction bases with no gene match: 7. In DNA form, the CDR3 reads TGTGCCAGCTCACCACCTCAGGGGACAGGGGATTCAACTAATGAAAAACTGTTTTTT. Its translation is CASSPPQGTGDSTNEKLFF. The full variable domain, its missing parts supplied by reference TRBV18 and TRBJ1-4, is NAGVMQNPRHLVRRRGQEARLRCSPMKGHSHVYWYRQLPEEGLKFMVYLQKENIIDESGMPKERFSAEFPKEGPSILRIQQVVRGDSAAYFCASSPPQGTGDSTNEKLFFGSGTQLSVL.

This sequence joins TRBV27 and TRBJ2-3, with 14 bases that match TRBD2. V lost 2 bases, J lost 7 bases, and 2 bases stayed unmatched. The CDR3 covers 15 residues. CDR1 MNHEY and CDR2 SMNVEV come from the germline V gene (reference sequence). As DNA, the CDR3 is TGTGCCAGCAGTTTAGGGACTAGCGGGAGAAATACGCAGTATTTT. Amino acids: CASSLGTSGRNTQYF.

The J gene is TRBJ1-4, the V gene TRBV11-2; D call uncertain. The V gene lost 5 bases and the J gene lost 6 bases, with 13 bases spanning the gap. The CDR3 covers 14 residues. The V gene's germline CDR1 is SGHAT and CDR2 FQNNGV. For the CDR3, the DNA is TGTGCCAGCAGCCACCGGGCCCGTGATGAAAAACTGTTTTTT. It translates to CASSHRARDEKLFF.

This chain connects TRBV19 to TRBJ2-1; TRBD2 is a possible D gene (6 bases). V lost 4 bases, J lost 11 bases, and 21 bases lay in between. The germline CDR1 and CDR2 sequences are LNHDA and SQIVND (reference sequence). The CDR3 runs 15 residues. The CDR3 loop is CASSTLRDSLRKQFF. CDR3 in DNA: TGTGCCAGTAGTACTCTCCGGGACTCCTTGAGGAAGCAGTTCTTC. The full variable domain, in which reference TRBV19 and TRBJ2-1 provide the parts outside the CDR3, is DGGITQSPKYLFRKEGQNVTLSCEQNLNHDAMYWYRQDPGQGLRLIYYSQIVNDFQKGDIAEGYSVSREKKESFPLTVTSAQKNPTAFYLCASSTLRDSLRKQFFGPGTRLTVL.

The V call is TRBV28, the J call TRBJ2-5; TRBD2 aligns across 9 bases. J was trimmed by 4 bases and V by 4 bases; bases with no gene match: 7. CDR1 is MDHEN, CDR2 SYDVKM, per germline. The CDR3 covers 15 residues. The CDR3 DNA is TGTGCCAGCAGTTCCCTTGCGGGAGGGACAGAGACCCAGTACTTC. It encodes CASSSLAGGTETQYF.

This clone was counted between two and nine times. The chain employs TRBV5-4 and TRBJ1-2, with 7 bases lining up with TRBD1. Germline trimming cut 4 bases from V and 0 bases from J; bases unmatched to any gene: 6. In germline, CDR1 is SGHNT, CDR2 YYREEE (reference sequence). The CDR3 length is 15 residues. This chain's CDR3 is CASSSPGTANYGYTF. The CDR3 DNA is TGTGCCAGCAGCAGCCCCGGGACAGCTAACTATGGCTACACCTTC.

The chain links TRBV3-1 (or the pseudogene TRBV3-2) to TRBJ2-2, with a weak D call TRBD2 (5 bases). Germline CDR1 reads LGHDT; CDR2 reads YNNKEL (reference sequence). The CDR3 runs 15 residues. V lost 5 bases and J lost 5, with 15 bases in between. Here the CDR3 reads CASSYGPPGTGELFF. Here the CDR3 DNA reads TGTGCCAGCAGCTACGGACCCCCGGGGACCGGGGAGCTGTTTTTT.

The V and J genes are TRBV6-1 and TRBJ1-2; 8 bases fit TRBD1. V gave up 3 bases and J gave up 8 bases; unmatched junction bases: 8. The CDR3 loop spans 14 amino acids. The germline gives CDR1 MNHNS, CDR2 SASEGT. The CDR3 coding sequence is TGTGCCAGCAGTGACCAGGGGGCGCTTGACGGCTACACCTTC. It translates to CASSDQGALDGYTF.

The rearrangement links TRBV30 to TRBJ2-1, with 14 bases aligning to TRBD2. From germline, CDR1 is GTSNPN and CDR2 SVGIG (reference sequence). The V segment lost 3 bases and the J segment 10 bases; nucleotides outside the gene matches: 8. The CDR3 has 15 amino acids. The CDR3 here is CAWRTGLAGESEQFF. Written as DNA, the CDR3 is TGTGCCTGGAGGACGGGACTAGCGGGAGAGTCAGAGCAGTTCTTC. Drawing the rest from reference TRBV30 and TRBJ2-1, the complete variable domain is SQTIHQWPATLVQPVGSPLSLECTVEGTSNPNLYWYRQAAGRGLQLLFYSVGIGQISSEVPQNLSASRPQDRQFILSSKKLLLSDSGFYLCAWRTGLAGESEQFFGPGTRLTVL.

This chain joins TRBV10-3 and TRBJ2-7; 7 nucleotides line up with TRBD1. CDR1 and CDR2 (germline): ENHRY, SYGVKD. This CDR3 is built from 15 residues. V was pared by 3 bases and J by 2 bases, with 7 bases of the junction left unmatched. The CDR3 DNA sequence: TGTGCCATCAGTGACGGCAGGGGGTACCCCTACGAGCAGTACTTC. The encoded protein is CAISDGRGYPYEQYF.